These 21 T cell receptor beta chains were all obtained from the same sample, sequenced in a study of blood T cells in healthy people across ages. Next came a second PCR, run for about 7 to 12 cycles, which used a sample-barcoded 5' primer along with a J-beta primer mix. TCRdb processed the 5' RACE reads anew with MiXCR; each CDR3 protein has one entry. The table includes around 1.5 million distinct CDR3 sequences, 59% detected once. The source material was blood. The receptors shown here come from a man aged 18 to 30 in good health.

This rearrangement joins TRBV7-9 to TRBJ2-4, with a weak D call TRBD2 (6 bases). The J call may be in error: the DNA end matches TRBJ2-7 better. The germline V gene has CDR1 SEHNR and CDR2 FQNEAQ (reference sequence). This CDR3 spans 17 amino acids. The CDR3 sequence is CASSWTSSPAGFYEQYF. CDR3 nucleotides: TGTGCCAGCAGCTGGACATCATCCCCGGCGGGGTTCTACGAGCAGTACTTC.

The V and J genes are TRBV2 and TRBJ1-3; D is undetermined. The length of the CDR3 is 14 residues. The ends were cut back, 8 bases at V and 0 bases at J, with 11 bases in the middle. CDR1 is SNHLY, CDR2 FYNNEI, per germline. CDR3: CASGPGISGNTIYF. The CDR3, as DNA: TGTGCCAGCGGCCCGGGGATCTCTGGAAACACCATATATTTT.

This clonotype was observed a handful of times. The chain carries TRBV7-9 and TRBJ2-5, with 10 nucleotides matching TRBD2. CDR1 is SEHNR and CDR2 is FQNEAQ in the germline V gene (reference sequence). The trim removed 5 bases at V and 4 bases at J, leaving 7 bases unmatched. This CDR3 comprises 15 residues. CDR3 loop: CASSPDGTSVETQYF. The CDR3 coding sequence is TGTGCCAGCAGCCCAGACGGGACTAGCGTAGAGACCCAGTACTTC.

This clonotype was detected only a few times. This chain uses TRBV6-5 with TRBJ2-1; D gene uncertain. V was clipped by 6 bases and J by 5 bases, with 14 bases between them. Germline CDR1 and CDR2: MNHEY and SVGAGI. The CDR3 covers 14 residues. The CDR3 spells CASRSLASNNEQFF. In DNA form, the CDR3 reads TGTGCCAGCAGGTCACTGGCCTCAAACAATGAGCAGTTCTTC.

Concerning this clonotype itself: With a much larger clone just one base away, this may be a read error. The CDR3 bases are TGTGCCAGCAGCATAGAGGGCAGGGACTACGAGCAGTACTTC. It encodes CASSIEGRDYEQYF. The V and J genes are TRBV7-2 and TRBJ2-7; TRBD1 or TRBD2 may be the D gene (5 bases each). Germline V gene data show CDR1 as SGHTA and CDR2 as FQGNSA. The V gene lost 5 bases and the J gene lost 3 bases, with 14 bases spanning the gap. This CDR3 contains 14 residues. Full variable domain (remainder filled in from reference TRBV7-2 and TRBJ2-7): GAGVSQSPSNKVTEKGKDVELRCDPISGHTALYWYRQSLGQGLEFLIYFQGNSAPDKSGLPSDRFSAERTGGSVSTLTIQRTQQEDSAVYLCASSIEGRDYEQYFGPGTRLTVT.

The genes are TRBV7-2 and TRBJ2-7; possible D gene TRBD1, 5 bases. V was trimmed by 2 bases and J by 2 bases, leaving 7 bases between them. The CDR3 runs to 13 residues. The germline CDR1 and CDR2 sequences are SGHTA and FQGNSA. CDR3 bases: TGTGCCAGCAGCTTACACAGGACCTACGAGCAGTACTTC. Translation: CASSLHRTYEQYF.

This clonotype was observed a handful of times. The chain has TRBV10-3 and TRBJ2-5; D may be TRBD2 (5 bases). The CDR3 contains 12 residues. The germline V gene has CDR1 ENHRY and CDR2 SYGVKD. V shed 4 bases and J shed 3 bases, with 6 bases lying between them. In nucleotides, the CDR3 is TGTGCCATCAGTGTCGGGGAAGAGACCCAGTACTTC. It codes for CAISVGEETQYF.

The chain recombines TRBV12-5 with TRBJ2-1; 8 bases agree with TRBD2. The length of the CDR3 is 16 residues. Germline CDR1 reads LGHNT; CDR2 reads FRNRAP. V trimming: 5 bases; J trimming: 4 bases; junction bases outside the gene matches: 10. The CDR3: CASGPPLAGGYNEQFF. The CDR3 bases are TGTGCTAGTGGTCCACCGCTAGCGGGTGGGTACAATGAGCAGTTCTTC. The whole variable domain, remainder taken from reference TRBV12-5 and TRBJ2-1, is DARVTQTPRHKVTEMGQEVTMRCQPILGHNTVFWYRQTMMQGLELLAYFRNRAPLDDSGMPKDRFSAEMPDATLATLKIQPSEPRDSAVYFCASGPPLAGGYNEQFFGPGTRLTVL.

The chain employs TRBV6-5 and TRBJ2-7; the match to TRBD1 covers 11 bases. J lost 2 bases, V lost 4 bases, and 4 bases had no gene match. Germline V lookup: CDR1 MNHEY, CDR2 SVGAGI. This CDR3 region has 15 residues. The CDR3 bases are TGTGCCAGCAGTTTTTGGGGACAGGGGGCCTACGAGCAGTACTTC. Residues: CASSFWGQGAYEQYF.

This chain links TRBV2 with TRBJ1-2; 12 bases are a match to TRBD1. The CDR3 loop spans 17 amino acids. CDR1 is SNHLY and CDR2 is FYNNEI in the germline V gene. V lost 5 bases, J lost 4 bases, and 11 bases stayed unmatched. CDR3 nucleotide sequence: TGTGCCAGCAGTCCCTCGGGACAGGGGGCCCCCTTCTATGGCTACACCTTC. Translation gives CASSPSGQGAPFYGYTF.

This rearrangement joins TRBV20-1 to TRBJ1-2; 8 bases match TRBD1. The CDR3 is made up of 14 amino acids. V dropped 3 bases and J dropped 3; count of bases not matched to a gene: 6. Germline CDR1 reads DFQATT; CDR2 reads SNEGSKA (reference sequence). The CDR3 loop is CSARSRGLDYGYTF. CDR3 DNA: TGCAGTGCTAGGTCCAGGGGGCTGGACTATGGCTACACCTTC.

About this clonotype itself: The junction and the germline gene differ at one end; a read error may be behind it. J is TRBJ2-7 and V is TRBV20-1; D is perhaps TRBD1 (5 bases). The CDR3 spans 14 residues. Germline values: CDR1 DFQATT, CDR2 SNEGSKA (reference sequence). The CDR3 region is CSAIRPDSSCEQYF. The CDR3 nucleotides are TGCAGTGCTATAAGGCCCGACAGCTCCTGCGAGCAGTACTTC.

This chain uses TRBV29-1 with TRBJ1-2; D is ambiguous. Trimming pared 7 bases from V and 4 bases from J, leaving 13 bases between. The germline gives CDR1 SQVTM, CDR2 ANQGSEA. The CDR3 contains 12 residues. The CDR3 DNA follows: TGCAGCGCCTTGGACGGAGTCTATGGCTACACCTTC. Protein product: CSALDGVYGYTF.

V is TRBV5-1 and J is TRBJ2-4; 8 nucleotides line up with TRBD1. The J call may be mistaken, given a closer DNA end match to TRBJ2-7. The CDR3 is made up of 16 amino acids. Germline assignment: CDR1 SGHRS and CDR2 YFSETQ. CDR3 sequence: CASSLGLTGEDYEQYF. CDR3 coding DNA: TGCGCCAGCAGCTTGGGGTTGACAGGGGAGGACTACGAGCAGTACTTC.

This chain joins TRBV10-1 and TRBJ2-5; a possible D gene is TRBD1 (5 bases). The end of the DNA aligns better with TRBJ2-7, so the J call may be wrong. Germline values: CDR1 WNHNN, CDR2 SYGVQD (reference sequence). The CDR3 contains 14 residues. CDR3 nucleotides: TGCGCCAGCAGTGAGTCGATGCTCAGGGTCGAGCAGTACTTC. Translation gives CASSESMLRVEQYF.

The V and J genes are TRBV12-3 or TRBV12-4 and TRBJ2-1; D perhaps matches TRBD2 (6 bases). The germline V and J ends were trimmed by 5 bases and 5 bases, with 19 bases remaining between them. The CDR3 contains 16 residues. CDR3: CASSPAVGSYHNEQFF. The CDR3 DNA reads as TGTGCCAGCAGTCCCGCCGTCGGGAGTTACCACAATGAGCAGTTCTTC.

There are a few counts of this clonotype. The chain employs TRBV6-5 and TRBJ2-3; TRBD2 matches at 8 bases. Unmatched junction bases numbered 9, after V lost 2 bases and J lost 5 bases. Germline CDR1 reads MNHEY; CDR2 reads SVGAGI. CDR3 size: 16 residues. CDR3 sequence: CASSYRFGGAQDTQYF. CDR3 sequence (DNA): TGTGCCAGCAGTTACCGTTTCGGGGGGGCGCAAGATACGCAGTATTTT.

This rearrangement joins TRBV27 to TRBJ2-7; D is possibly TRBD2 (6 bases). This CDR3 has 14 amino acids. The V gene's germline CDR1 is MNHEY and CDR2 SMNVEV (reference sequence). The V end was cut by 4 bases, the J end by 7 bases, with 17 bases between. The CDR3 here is CASSSGLIMGEQYF. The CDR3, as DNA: TGTGCCAGCAGTTCCGGACTAATAATGGGGGAGCAGTACTTC.

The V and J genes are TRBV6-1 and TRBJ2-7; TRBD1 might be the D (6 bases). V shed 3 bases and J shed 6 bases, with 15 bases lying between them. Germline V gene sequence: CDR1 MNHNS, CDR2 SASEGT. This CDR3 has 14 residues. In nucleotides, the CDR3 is TGTGCCAGCAGTGAGGGACATCGACCTCTCGAGCAGTACTTC. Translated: CASSEGHRPLEQYF.

CDR3 residues: CASKAGGYYEQYF. The CDR3 bases are TGTGCCAGCAAAGCGGGGGGATACTACGAGCAGTACTTC. This chain links TRBV6-2 or TRBV6-3 with TRBJ2-7; 9 bases fit TRBD2. This CDR3 contains 13 residues. CDR1 MNHEY and CDR2 SVGEGT come from the germline V gene. Trimming removed 7 bases from V and 3 bases from J; junction bases left unmatched: 4.

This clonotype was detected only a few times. The CDR3 here is CAIAIGQALSYNEQFF. The CDR3 nucleotides are TGTGCCATAGCTATCGGACAGGCACTATCCTACAATGAGCAGTTCTTC. The chain has TRBV10-3 and TRBJ2-1; 7 nucleotides line up with TRBD1. With V trimmed by 9 bases and J by 1 base, 12 bases remained unmatched. The CDR3 is 16 residues long. Germline loops: CDR1 ENHRY, CDR2 SYGVKD.